The 18 T cell receptor beta chains listed next were all sequenced from one sample in a study of a mutant IDH1 vaccine in newly diagnosed glioma. The repertoire was sequenced with immunoSEQ multiplex PCR; TCRdb's copy has only in-frame clones and lacks some. The repertoire holds under 65,000 clones, with 60% to 85% as singletons. Time point of the sample: baseline, week 1 (first vaccination visit). Treatment here: pre-vaccination baseline after standard-of-care therapy. Sequenced here: PBMCs, sampled from a glioma patient treated with radiotherapy, temozolomide or both. Receptors were obtained from a woman between 35 and 50 years old with glioma.

V is TRBV5-1 and J is TRBJ2-7, with D unresolved. V lost 4 bases, J lost 1 base, and 6 bases lay in between. Germline V lookup: CDR1 SGHRS, CDR2 YFSETQ. The CDR3 length is 12 residues. The CDR3 here is CASSTPSYEQYF. CDR3 nucleotides: TGCGCCAGCAGCACCCCTTCCTACGAGCAGTACTTC. Complete variable domain (other parts from reference TRBV5-1 and TRBJ2-7): KAGVTQTPRYLIKTRGQQVTLSCSPISGHRSVSWYQQTPGQGLQFLFEYFSETQRNKGNFPGRFSGRQFSNSRSEMNVSTLELGDSALYLCASSTPSYEQYFGPGTRLTVT.

This clone was recorded a few times. The chain uses TRBV4-3 and TRBJ1-2, with D maybe TRBD1 (5 bases). Per germline, CDR1 LGHNA and CDR2 YSLEER. V dropped 2 bases and J dropped 7 bases, with 8 bases sitting between them. The CDR3 is made up of 12 amino acids. The CDR3 is CASSQLGRGYTF. The CDR3 region has the DNA TGCGCCAGCAGCCAATTGGGACGTGGCTACACCTTC.

The chain is built from TRBV11-2 and TRBJ1-3, with a weak D call TRBD1 (5 bases). From germline, CDR1 is SGHAT and CDR2 FQNNGV. Trimming shortened V by 4 bases and J by 4 bases, and 14 bases separated the two germline ends. This CDR3 has 15 amino acids. The CDR3 reads CASSSGGWGGNTIYF. The CDR3 bases are TGTGCCAGCAGCTCCGGGGGTTGGGGAGGAAACACCATATATTTT. Supplemented by reference TRBV11-2 and TRBJ1-3, the full variable domain reads EAGVAQSPRYKIIEKRQSVAFWCNPISGHATLYWYQQILGQGPKLLIQFQNNGVVDDSQLPKDRFSAERLKGVDSTLKIQPAKLEDSAVYLCASSSGGWGGNTIYFGEGSWLTVV.

This clone was counted between two and nine times. The chain couples TRBV5-6 to TRBJ1-1; 7 bases are a match to TRBD1. The CDR3 consists of 18 residues. The germline V gene encodes CDR1 SGHDT and CDR2 YYEEEE. With 1 base clipped from V and 0 bases from J, the junction kept 12 bases outside the gene matches. For the CDR3, the DNA is TGTGCCAGCAGCTTGTGGGGGGGGACAGTCGCCCTGAACACTGAAGCTTTCTTT. It yields the protein CASSLWGGTVALNTEAFF.

V is TRBV9 and J is TRBJ1-6, with no clear D. The germline V and J ends were trimmed by 0 bases and 4 bases, with 5 bases remaining between them. This CDR3 is 14 amino acids long. The germline CDR1 and CDR2 sequences are SGDLS and YYNGEE. The chain's CDR3 is CASSVGEYNSPLHF. CDR3 in DNA: TGTGCCAGCAGCGTAGGGGAGTATAATTCACCCCTCCACTTT.

About this clone itself: The germline gene is not matched at one end of the junction; a read error may be the cause. V is TRBV7-7 and J is TRBJ2-3; 9 positions agree with TRBD2. The germline gives CDR1 SSHAT, CDR2 FNYEAQ (reference sequence). The CDR3 extends over 16 amino acids. The CDR3 region has the DNA TGTGCTAGCAGCAAAAGCGGGGGGCTTAGGGGAGATACGCAGTATTTT. Translated, it gives CASSKSGGLRGDTQYF. Together with reference TRBV7-7 and TRBJ2-3, the CDR3 gives the full variable domain: GAGVSQSPRYKVTKRGQDVTLRCDPISSHATLYWYQQALGQGPEFLTYFNYEAQPDKSGLPSDRFSAERPEGSISTLTIQRTEQRDSAMYRCASSKSGGLRGDTQYFGPGTRLTVL.

The V gene is TRBV7-9, the J gene TRBJ2-7, with a possible D match to TRBD2 (6 bases). There are 13 residues in the CDR3. V was trimmed by 5 bases and J by 4 bases, leaving 12 bases between them. In germline, CDR1 is SEHNR, CDR2 FQNEAQ (reference sequence). Here the CDR3 DNA reads TGTGCCAGCAGCACATATGGGACTTACGAGCAGTACTTC. Translated: CASSTYGTYEQYF.

The chain carries TRBV7-9 and TRBJ1-6, with D hard to call. The CDR3 runs 15 residues. V dropped 1 base and J dropped 7 bases, with 11 bases sitting between them. The germline CDR1 and CDR2 sequences are SEHNR and FQNEAQ (reference sequence). CDR3 residues: CASSLGRTGNSPLHF. In DNA form, the CDR3 reads TGTGCCAGCAGCTTAGGGCGGACGGGCAATTCACCCCTCCACTTT.

By share, this clone counts as medium-sized. This chain links TRBV2 with TRBJ1-1, with a tentative D call TRBD1 (6 bases). Germline CDR1 is SNHLY and CDR2 is FYNNEI. V lost 7 bases to trimming and J lost 2 bases, with 14 bases between them. This CDR3 comprises 14 residues. Written as DNA, the CDR3 is TGTGCCAGCAATCTACAGGGAGCTAACACTGAAGCTTTCTTT. This gives the protein CASNLQGANTEAFF.

This clone showed up just a few times. The chain uses TRBV25-1 and TRBJ1-3; no reliable D call. This CDR3 comprises 12 residues. From germline, CDR1 is MGHDK and CDR2 SYGVNS. V was clipped by 5 bases and J by 5 bases, with 7 bases between them. The CDR3 DNA reads as TGTGCCAGCAGTTATGGACGAAACACCATATATTTT. This encodes CASSYGRNTIYF.

This chain links TRBV25-1 with TRBJ2-3; 14 positions agree with TRBD2. Per germline, CDR1 MGHDK and CDR2 SYGVNS. With V trimmed by 6 bases and J by 3 bases, 2 bases remained unmatched. The CDR3 totals 15 residues. CDR3 loop: CASSRLAGGTDTQYF. The CDR3, as DNA: TGTGCCAGCAGCCGACTAGCGGGGGGGACAGATACGCAGTATTTT.

The rearrangement uses TRBV29-1 and TRBJ2-2; the D is unclear. Trimming removed 7 bases from V and 0 bases from J, with 12 bases in between. This CDR3 is 14 amino acids long. Germline-derived CDR1 and CDR2 are SQVTM and ANQGSEA. CDR3 in amino acids: CSAQVDANTGELFF. CDR3 coding DNA: TGCAGCGCCCAGGTGGACGCGAACACCGGGGAGCTGTTTTTT.

The chain recombines TRBV5-6 with TRBJ1-6, with D possibly matching TRBD1 (6 bases). This CDR3 is 15 amino acids long. Between the trimmed V and J ends, which lost 2 bases and 7 bases, there was a span of 13 bases. Germline CDR1 SGHDT, CDR2 YYEEEE. The CDR3 spells CASSFVGGANSPLHF. Here the CDR3 DNA reads TGTGCCAGCAGCTTTGTGGGGGGGGCCAATTCACCCCTCCACTTT.

This clone has just a few counts. The chain is built from TRBV4-3 and TRBJ1-1; 7 bases align to TRBD1. V gave up 0 bases and J gave up 1 base; unmatched junction bases: 8. CDR1 is LGHNA, CDR2 YSLEER, per germline. CDR3 length equals 17 residues. CDR3 coding DNA: TGCGCCAGCAGCCAAGATGGAAGGGCAGGGGGGAACACTGAAGCTTTCTTT. Its protein is CASSQDGRAGGNTEAFF.

The DNA for the CDR3 is TGTGCCAGCAGCTTGGAGTGGACTAGCGGGGCATACGAGCAGTACTTC. As protein: CASSLEWTSGAYEQYF. The chain has TRBV5-6 and TRBJ2-7, with 12 bases identical to TRBD2. CDR1 is SGHDT and CDR2 is YYEEEE in the germline V gene. This CDR3 comprises 16 residues. Losses at the gene ends were 0 bases for V and 4 bases for J; bases not matched to a gene: 5.

The rearrangement links TRBV10-3 to TRBJ2-7, with 10 positions matching TRBD1. The CDR3 runs 15 residues. Trimming removed 6 bases from V and 3 bases from J; junction bases left unmatched: 8. Looked up from germline, CDR1 is ENHRY and CDR2 is SYGVKD. The CDR3 coding sequence is TGTGCCATCAGAGAGACAGGGGGCGACGGCTACGAGCAGTACTTC. It translates to CAIRETGGDGYEQYF.

This clone was counted a single time. CDR3 sequence reads: CASSYGSGIYGYTF. The CDR3 DNA reads TGTGCCAGCAGTTACGGATCGGGAATCTATGGCTACACCTTC. The J gene is TRBJ1-2, the V gene TRBV6-6; no definite D call. The germline CDR1 and CDR2 sequences are MNHNY and SVGAGI (reference sequence). Trimming took off 2 bases at V and 4 bases at J, with 11 bases between the two ends. The length of the CDR3 is 14 residues.

The J gene is TRBJ2-7, the V gene TRBV5-1, with TRBD1 matching 8 bases. The V and J ends lost 2 bases and 5 bases, in that order; junction bases with no gene match: 9. The CDR3 is 15 amino acids. Germline CDR1 SGHRS, CDR2 YFSETQ. CDR3 residues: CASSFLPTGENEQYF. The CDR3 region has the DNA TGCGCCAGCAGCTTCCTCCCGACAGGGGAAAACGAGCAGTACTTC.